One and the same sample provided the 11 T cell receptor beta chains below, sequenced in a study of blood T cell repertoires in COVID-19. The data were produced by immunoSEQ multiplex PCR, yet TCRdb's version contains in-frame clones alone and is incomplete. Of roughly 100,000 clones listed, around 90% were seen once; the top ten hold 2.5% to 3.5%. Material for sequencing was peripheral blood. These TCRs come from a man in his forties or fifties with active or convalescent COVID-19.

The CDR3 DNA is TGTGCCAGTCATACAGGGGTCCAAGAGACCCAGTACTTC. Amino acid sequence: CASHTGVQETQYF. This rearrangement joins TRBV6-5 to TRBJ2-5; TRBD1 matches at 7 bases. Germline loops: CDR1 MNHEY, CDR2 SVGAGI. Unmatched junction bases numbered 5, after V lost 9 bases and J lost 1 base. The CDR3 contains 13 residues.

V is TRBV7-2 and J is TRBJ2-2; 10 bases agree with TRBD1. V dropped 4 bases and J dropped 6; count of bases not matched to a gene: 2. This CDR3 region has 14 residues. CDR1 and CDR2 (germline): SGHTA, FQGNSA. The CDR3 loop reads CASSSGQGPGELFF. The CDR3 bases are TGTGCCAGCAGCTCGGGACAGGGGCCCGGGGAGCTGTTTTTT.

In this sample, this clone turned up once. The rearrangement joins TRBV30 to TRBJ2-2; 10 positions match TRBD1. CDR1 is GTSNPN and CDR2 is SVGIG in the germline V gene (reference sequence). There are 13 residues in the CDR3. V lost 5 bases, J lost 6 bases, and 3 bases stayed unmatched. DNA for the CDR3: TGTGCCTGGGGGACAGGGGTGGCCGGGGAGCTGTTTTTT. Its protein is CAWGTGVAGELFF.

The V gene is TRBV28, the J gene TRBJ1-5, with D uncertain. Trimming shortened V by 5 bases and J by 2 bases, and 13 bases separated the two germline ends. The CDR3 consists of 15 residues. The germline V gene has CDR1 MDHEN and CDR2 SYDVKM. CDR3 in amino acids: CASSPRGAGNQPQHF. The CDR3, as DNA: TGTGCCAGCAGTCCCCGGGGTGCAGGCAATCAGCCCCAGCATTTT.

This chain links TRBV6-5 with TRBJ2-7; possibly TRBD1 for D (6 bases). Per the germline V gene, CDR1 is MNHEY and CDR2 is SVGAGI. This CDR3 is built from 14 residues. V lost 5 bases, J lost 0 bases, and 11 bases lay in between. CDR3 nucleotides: TGTGCCAGCAGTAAGTTCAGGGGCTCCTACGAGCAGTACGTC. The encoded protein is CASSKFRGSYEQYV.

This clone was seen only a few times. The rearrangement joins TRBV29-1 to TRBJ1-1, with a weak D call TRBD1 (6 bases). V lost 7 bases to trimming and J lost 5 bases, with 14 bases between them. Germline V gene data show CDR1 as SQVTM and CDR2 as ANQGSEA. The CDR3 length is 12 residues. Written as DNA, the CDR3 is TGCAGCGCCGCCCTTCAGGGGACTGAAGCTTTCTTT. Amino acids: CSAALQGTEAFF.

The V call is TRBV6-6, the J call TRBJ2-5; D gene unclear. Trimming shortened V by 4 bases and J by 2 bases, and 14 bases separated the two germline ends. Germline V gene lookup returns CDR1 MNHNY and CDR2 SVGAGI (reference sequence). This CDR3 spans 15 amino acids. CDR3 in DNA: TGTGCCAGCAGTTCCGTACAGAGCTTACAAGAGACCCAGTACTTC. Translation: CASSSVQSLQETQYF.

The rearrangement uses TRBV7-2 and TRBJ2-3, with 11 nucleotides matching TRBD2. Germline V gene sequence: CDR1 SGHTA, CDR2 FQGNSA. V was pared by 1 base and J by 6 bases, with 9 bases of the junction left unmatched. CDR3 size: 17 residues. The CDR3: CASSLGWVAGGHDTQYF. The CDR3 bases are TGTGCCAGCAGCTTAGGTTGGGTAGCGGGGGGGCACGATACGCAGTATTTT.

The chain carries TRBV24-1 and TRBJ2-1, with 9 bases that match TRBD1. This CDR3 has 16 residues. The V gene end was trimmed by 1 base and the J gene end by 8 bases; junction bases not matched to a gene: 8. Germline loops: CDR1 KGHDR, CDR2 SFDVKD. The CDR3 DNA is TGTGCCACCAGTGATTTCACAGGGGGCAGACGAGATGAGCAGTTCTTC. It codes for CATSDFTGGRRDEQFF.

This clone appeared a few times. The V gene is TRBV10-1, the J gene TRBJ2-1; possible D gene TRBD1, 6 bases. Trimming pared 3 bases from V and 4 bases from J, leaving 13 bases between. The germline V gene encodes CDR1 WNHNN and CDR2 SYGVQD (reference sequence). The CDR3 runs to 15 residues. This CDR3 is CASSDSGQTYNEQFF. CDR3 bases: TGCGCCAGCAGTGATTCGGGACAAACTTACAATGAGCAGTTCTTC.

Details on this clone: Germline and junction disagree at one end, which may indicate a read error. Other nucleotide sequences from this sample produce the same CDR3. CDR3 nucleotides: TGTGCCAGCAGCTTAGACGGGAGCTCCTACAATGAACAGTTCTTC. Encoded protein: CASSLDGSSYNEQFF. This chain uses TRBV11-2 with TRBJ2-1; possibly TRBD2 for D (6 bases). In germline, CDR1 is SGHAT, CDR2 FQNNGV. CDR3 length: 15 amino acids.